This TCR beta chain was sequenced in a study of shared clonotypes between healthy human individuals. It was CD45RO-negative cells, positively selected for CCR7, that made up naive CD8 cells, with terminally differentiated effector memory CD45RA+ cells excluded. Adult Caucasians living in Nashville, Tennessee made up all of the donors. Unmatched junction bases numbered 10, after V lost 6 bases and J lost 5 bases. The CDR3 runs 15 residues. The germline V gene has CDR1 SQVTM and CDR2 ANQGSEA. Here immunoSEQ multiplex PCR was the method, and the copy in TCRdb shows in-frame clones only, minus some. In the table there are about 2 million clones, about 95% of which are singletons.

Sequenced input: naive CD8+ T cells sorted from blood. This clonotype was obtained from a man between 18 and 29 years old in good health. V usage is TRBV29-1 and J usage is TRBJ2-1; 10 bases agree with TRBD1. Here the CDR3 reads CSVASDRGVHNEQFF. The CDR3, as DNA: TGCAGCGTAGCCTCGGACAGGGGGGTACACAATGAGCAGTTCTTC.